This T cell receptor (beta chain) was recovered during a study of identical twins. Broader study findings: Twin pairs' shared out-of-frame alpha sequences were enriched in low generation probability.

TCRdb fed the 5' RACE reads into MiXCR, producing one record per CDR3 protein. The sample lists about 520,000 distinct CDR3 sequences, roughly 21% occurring once. Germline V gene data show CDR1 as MNHEY and CDR2 as SVGEGT. The CDR3 has 13 residues. V shed 6 bases and J shed 6 bases, with 14 bases lying between them. This clonotype was seen only a few times. Its antigen is still unknown. A further study also used this sample, focusing on T cells expressing NK-cell markers. From that report: Cells sorted as CD3+CD56+NKG2C+, CD3+CD56+NKG2C- and CD3+CD56-NKG2C+ T cells supplied the TCR beta repertoires. Roughly 1.0-7.0% of CD8+ T cells in six or seven donors belonged to dominant NKG2C+ clonotypes. The leading position in the CD3+CD56-NKG2C+ fraction of a handful of donors also went to these clonotypes.

The sequenced material came from CD4+ T cells sorted from blood. The source is a woman younger than 30 in good health. The J gene is TRBJ1-1, the V gene TRBV6-2 or TRBV6-3; maybe TRBD1 (6 bases). The CDR3 spells CASSHQGRAEAFF. DNA of the CDR3: TGTGCCAGCAGCCACCAGGGGAGGGCTGAAGCTTTCTTT.